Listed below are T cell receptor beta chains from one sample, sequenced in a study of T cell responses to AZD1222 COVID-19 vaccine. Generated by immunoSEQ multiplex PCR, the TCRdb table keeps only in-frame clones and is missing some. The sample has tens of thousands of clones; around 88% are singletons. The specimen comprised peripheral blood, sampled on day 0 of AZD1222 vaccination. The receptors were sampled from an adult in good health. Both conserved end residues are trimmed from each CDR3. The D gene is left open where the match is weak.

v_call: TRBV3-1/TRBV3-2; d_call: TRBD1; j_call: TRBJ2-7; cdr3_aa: ASSQDPGQGANEQY
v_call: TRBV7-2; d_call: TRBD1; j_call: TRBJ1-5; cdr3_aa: ASSRTGGQPQH
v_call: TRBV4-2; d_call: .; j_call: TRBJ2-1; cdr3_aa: ASSPGGGGNTYNEQF
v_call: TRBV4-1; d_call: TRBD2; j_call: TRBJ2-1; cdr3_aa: ASSQSRDYNNEQF
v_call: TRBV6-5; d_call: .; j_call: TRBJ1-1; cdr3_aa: ASKFGRANTEAF
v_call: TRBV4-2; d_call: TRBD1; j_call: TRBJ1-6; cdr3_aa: ASSNPDRGGTYNSPLH
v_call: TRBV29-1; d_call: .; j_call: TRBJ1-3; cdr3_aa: SVEQGTGNTIY
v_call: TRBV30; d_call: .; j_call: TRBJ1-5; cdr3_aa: AWSVQGIHNQPQH
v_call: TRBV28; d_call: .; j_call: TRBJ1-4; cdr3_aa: ASSGGGGGQDEKLF
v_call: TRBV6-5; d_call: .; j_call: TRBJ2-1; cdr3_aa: ASTPRNNEQF
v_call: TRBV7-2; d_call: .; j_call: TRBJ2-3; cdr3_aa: ASSLARTSTDTQY
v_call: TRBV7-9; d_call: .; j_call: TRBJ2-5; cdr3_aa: ASSPGVGETQY
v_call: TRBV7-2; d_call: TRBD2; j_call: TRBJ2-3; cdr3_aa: ASSLAPPSGGMDTQY
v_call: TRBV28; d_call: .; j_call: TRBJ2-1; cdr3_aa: ASSTPASEQF
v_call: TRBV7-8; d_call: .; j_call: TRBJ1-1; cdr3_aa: ASSSQGDTEAF
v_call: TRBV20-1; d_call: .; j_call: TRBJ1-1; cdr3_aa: SASWDTEAF
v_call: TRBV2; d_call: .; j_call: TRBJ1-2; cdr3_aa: ASSRSGSNYGYT
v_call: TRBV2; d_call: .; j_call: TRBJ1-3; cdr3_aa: ASTRGRSSGNTIY
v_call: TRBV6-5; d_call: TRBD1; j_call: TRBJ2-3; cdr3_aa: ASRWGQGVTDTQY
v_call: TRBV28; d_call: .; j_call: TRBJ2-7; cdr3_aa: ASSYGTAQY
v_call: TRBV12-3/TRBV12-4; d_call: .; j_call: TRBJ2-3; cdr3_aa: ASLSGVGTQY
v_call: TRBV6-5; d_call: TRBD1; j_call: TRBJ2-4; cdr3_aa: ASSWGQGEVNIQY
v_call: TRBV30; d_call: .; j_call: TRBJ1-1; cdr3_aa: AWIRRTEAF
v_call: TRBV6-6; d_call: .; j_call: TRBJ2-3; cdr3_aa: ASSYLRGSTDTQY
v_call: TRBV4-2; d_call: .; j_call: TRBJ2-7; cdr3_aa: ASSQDLGQGRYEQY
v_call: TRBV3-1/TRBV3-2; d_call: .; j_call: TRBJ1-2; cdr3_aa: ASRQDGNYGYT
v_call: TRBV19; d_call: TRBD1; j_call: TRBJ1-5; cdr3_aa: ASSSRQGALGNQPQH
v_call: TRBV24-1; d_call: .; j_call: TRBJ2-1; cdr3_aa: ATSDFNYNEQF
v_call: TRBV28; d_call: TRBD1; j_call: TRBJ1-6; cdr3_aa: ASSIGQGGNSPLH
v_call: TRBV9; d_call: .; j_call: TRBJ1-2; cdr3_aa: ASSVTTNYGYT
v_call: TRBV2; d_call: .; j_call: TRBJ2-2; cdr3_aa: ASTGRGRNTGELF
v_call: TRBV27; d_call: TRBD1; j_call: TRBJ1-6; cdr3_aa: ASSPSTGANNSPLH
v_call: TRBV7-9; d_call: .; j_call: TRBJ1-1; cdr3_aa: ASSPTGLIGEAF
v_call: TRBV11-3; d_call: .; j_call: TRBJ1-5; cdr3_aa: ASRDRAASNQPQH
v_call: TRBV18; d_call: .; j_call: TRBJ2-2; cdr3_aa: ASSPPGQPGELF
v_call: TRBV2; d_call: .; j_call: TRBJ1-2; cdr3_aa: ASSEEASTNYGYT
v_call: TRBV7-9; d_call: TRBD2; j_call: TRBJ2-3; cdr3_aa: ASSYQLAGSTDTQY
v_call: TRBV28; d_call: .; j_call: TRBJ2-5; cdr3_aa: ASSLQGRRETQY
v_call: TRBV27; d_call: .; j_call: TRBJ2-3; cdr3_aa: ASSLYRSTDTQY
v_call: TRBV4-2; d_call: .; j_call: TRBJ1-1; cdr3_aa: ASSQTSGTPNTEAF
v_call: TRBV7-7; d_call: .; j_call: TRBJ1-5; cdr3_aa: ASSPGRNQPQH
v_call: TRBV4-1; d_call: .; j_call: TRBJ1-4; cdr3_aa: ASSFTSHREGREKLF
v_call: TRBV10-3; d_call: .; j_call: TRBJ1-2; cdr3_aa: AISVQRANYGYT
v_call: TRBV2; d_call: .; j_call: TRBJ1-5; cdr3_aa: ARGGNQPQH
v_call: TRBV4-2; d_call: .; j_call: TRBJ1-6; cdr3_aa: ASSQGTGVDGSPLH
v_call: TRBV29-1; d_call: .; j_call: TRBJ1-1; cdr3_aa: SALSWHTGHTEAF
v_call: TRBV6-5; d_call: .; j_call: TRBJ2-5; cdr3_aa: ASSFGRNQETQY
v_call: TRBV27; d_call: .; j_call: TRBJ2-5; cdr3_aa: ASKSAGPQETQY
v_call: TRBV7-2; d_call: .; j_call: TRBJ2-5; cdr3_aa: ASSWVGRLETQY
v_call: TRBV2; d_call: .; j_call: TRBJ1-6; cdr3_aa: ASSGPGVTSPLH